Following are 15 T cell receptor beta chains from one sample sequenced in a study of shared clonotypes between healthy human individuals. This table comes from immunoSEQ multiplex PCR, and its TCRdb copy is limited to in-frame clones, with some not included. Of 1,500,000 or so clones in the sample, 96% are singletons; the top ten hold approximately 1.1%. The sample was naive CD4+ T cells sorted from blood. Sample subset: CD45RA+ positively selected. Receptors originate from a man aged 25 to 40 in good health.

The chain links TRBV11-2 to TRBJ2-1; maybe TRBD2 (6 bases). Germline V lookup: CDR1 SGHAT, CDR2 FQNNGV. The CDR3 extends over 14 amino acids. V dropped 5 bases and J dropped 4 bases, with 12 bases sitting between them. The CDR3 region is CASSPIRGYNEQFF. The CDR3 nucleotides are TGTGCCAGCAGCCCCATACGGGGGTACAATGAGCAGTTCTTC.

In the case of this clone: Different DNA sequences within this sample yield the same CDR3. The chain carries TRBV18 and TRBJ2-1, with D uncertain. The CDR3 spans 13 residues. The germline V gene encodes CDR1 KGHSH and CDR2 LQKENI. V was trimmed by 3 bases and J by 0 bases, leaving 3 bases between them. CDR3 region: CASSPSSYNEQFF. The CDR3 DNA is TGTGCCAGCTCACCTAGCTCCTACAATGAGCAGTTCTTC.

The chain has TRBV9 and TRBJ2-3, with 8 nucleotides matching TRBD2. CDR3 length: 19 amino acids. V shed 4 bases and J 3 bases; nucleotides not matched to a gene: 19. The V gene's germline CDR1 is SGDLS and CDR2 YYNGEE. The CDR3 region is CASSPPGGGTRGWTDTQYF. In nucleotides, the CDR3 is TGTGCCAGCAGCCCCCCGGGAGGTGGGACTAGAGGATGGACAGATACGCAGTATTTT. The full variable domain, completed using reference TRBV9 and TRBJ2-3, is DSGVTQTPKHLITATGQRVTLRCSPRSGDLSVYWYQQSLDQGLQFLIQYYNGEERAKGNILERFSAQQFPDLHSELNLSSLELGDSALYFCASSPPGGGTRGWTDTQYFGPGTRLTVL.

For the CDR3, the DNA is TGTGCCAGCAGACGCGATACAGGGCACGAGCAGTACTTC. This codes for CASRRDTGHEQYF. The V call is TRBV28, the J call TRBJ2-7; a weak D match, TRBD1 (6 bases). Trimming took off 6 bases at V and 5 bases at J, with 14 bases between the two ends. This CDR3 comprises 13 residues. CDR1 and CDR2 from the germline V gene are MDHEN and SYDVKM.

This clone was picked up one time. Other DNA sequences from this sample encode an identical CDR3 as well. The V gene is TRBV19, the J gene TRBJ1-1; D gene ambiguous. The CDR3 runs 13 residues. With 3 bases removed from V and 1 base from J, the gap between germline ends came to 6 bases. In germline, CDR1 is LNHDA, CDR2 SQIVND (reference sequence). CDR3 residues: CASSITRNTEAFF. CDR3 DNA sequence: TGTGCCAGTAGTATTACAAGGAACACTGAAGCTTTCTTT.

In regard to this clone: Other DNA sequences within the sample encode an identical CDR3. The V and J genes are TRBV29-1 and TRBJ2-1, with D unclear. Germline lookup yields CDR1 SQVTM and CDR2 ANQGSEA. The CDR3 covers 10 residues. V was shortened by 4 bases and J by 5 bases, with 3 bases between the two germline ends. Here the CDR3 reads CSVGNNEQFF. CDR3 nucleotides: TGCAGCGTTGGGAACAATGAGCAGTTCTTC.

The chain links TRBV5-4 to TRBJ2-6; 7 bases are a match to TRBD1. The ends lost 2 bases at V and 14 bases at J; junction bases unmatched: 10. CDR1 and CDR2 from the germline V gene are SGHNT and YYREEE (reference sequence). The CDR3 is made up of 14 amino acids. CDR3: CASSFPTGSQILTF. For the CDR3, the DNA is TGTGCCAGCAGCTTCCCGACAGGGTCCCAAATCCTGACTTTC.

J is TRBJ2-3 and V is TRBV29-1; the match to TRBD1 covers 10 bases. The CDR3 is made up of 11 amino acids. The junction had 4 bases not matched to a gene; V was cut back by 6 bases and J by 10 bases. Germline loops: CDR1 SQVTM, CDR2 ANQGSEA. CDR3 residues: CSVPGTGAQYF. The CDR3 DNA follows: TGCAGCGTCCCCGGGACAGGGGCGCAGTATTTT.

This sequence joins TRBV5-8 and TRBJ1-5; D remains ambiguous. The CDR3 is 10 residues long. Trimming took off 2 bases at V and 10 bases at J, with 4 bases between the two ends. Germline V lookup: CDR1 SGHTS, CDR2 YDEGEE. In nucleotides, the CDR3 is TGTGCCAGCAGCTTTCGCCCCCAGCATTTT. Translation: CASSFRPQHF. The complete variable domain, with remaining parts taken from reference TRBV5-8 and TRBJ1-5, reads EAGVTQSPTHLIKTRGQQATLRCSPISGHTSVYWYQQALGLGLQFLLWYDEGEERNRGNFPPRFSGRQFPNYSSELNVNALELEDSALYLCASSFRPQHFGDGTRLSIL.

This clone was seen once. CDR3 nucleotides: TGTGCCAGCAGCTTGGTCAGAAATGGAGCCTATGGCTACACCTTC. Protein sequence: CASSLVRNGAYGYTF. V and J are TRBV5-4 and TRBJ1-2; D is ambiguous. Trimming stripped 0 bases from V and 4 bases from J, with 13 bases between. The CDR3 totals 15 residues. Germline V gives CDR1 SGHNT, CDR2 YYREEE (reference sequence).

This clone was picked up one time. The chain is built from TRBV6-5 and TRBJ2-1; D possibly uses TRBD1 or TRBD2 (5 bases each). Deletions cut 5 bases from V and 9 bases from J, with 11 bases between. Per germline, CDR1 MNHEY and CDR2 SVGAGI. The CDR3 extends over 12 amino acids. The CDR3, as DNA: TGTGCCAGCAGTCGAACGGGACGTGAGCAGTTCTTC. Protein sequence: CASSRTGREQFF.

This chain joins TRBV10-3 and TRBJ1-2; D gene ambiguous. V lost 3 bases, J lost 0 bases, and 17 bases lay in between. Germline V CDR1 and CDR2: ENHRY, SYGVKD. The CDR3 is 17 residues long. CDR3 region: CAISEARLLDSNYGYTF. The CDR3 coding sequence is TGTGCCATCAGTGAAGCCAGACTCCTTGATTCTAACTATGGCTACACCTTC.

The CDR3 loop is CASSPIFLQEEGIQYF. DNA for the CDR3: TGTGCCAGCTCACCAATCTTTCTTCAAGAGGAAGGCATTCAGTACTTC. This chain uses TRBV18 with TRBJ2-4; no clear D. CDR1 KGHSH and CDR2 LQKENI come from the germline V gene. Trimming pared 2 bases from V and 9 bases from J, leaving 20 bases between. This CDR3 spans 16 amino acids.

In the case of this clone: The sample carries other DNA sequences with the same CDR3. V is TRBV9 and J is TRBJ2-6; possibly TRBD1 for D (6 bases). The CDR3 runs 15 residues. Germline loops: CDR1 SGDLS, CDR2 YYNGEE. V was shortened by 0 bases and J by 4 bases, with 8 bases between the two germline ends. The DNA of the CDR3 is TGTGCCAGCAGCGTAGTGGGGGCAGGGGCCAACGTCCTGACTTTC. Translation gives CASSVVGAGANVLTF.

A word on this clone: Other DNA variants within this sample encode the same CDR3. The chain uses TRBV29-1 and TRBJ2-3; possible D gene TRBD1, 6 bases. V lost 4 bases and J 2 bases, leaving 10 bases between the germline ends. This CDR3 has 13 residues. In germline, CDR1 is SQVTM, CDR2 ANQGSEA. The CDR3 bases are TGCAGCGTTGCGGGACAAGTCACAGATACGCAGTATTTT. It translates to CSVAGQVTDTQYF.